These 7 T cell receptor beta chains were sequenced from one sample in a study of cytomegalovirus exposure and HLA in healthy donors. The table came from immunoSEQ multiplex PCR; TCRdb's copy has only in-frame clones and leaves some out. The sample holds roughly 52,000 clones, 93% seen once. The sample consisted of PBMCs. These receptor sequences come from a woman under 30 in good health and CMV-seropositive.

V gene TRBV6-1 combines with J gene TRBJ2-2; D not resolved. Trimming pared 7 bases from V and 0 bases from J, leaving 9 bases between. The CDR3 has 14 residues. The germline gives CDR1 MNHNS, CDR2 SASEGT. This CDR3 is CASTEPTNTGELFF. The DNA for the CDR3 is TGTGCCAGCACCGAGCCTACGAACACCGGGGAGCTGTTTTTT.

The V gene is TRBV7-8, the J gene TRBJ1-5; the D gene is possibly TRBD1 (5 bases). Germline CDR1 and CDR2: SGHVS and FQNEAQ. This CDR3 is built from 15 residues. V lost 2 bases and J 6 bases, leaving 14 bases between the germline ends. The CDR3 DNA follows: TGTGCCAGCAGCTTAAGGCGGGGGGGGTCTCAGCCCCAGCATTTT. Protein sequence: CASSLRRGGSQPQHF.

V is TRBV19 and J is TRBJ1-2; TRBD1 matches at 8 bases. CDR1 is LNHDA, CDR2 SQIVND, per germline (reference sequence). This CDR3 is built from 14 residues. The V gene end was trimmed by 5 bases and the J gene end by 4 bases; junction bases not matched to a gene: 6. CDR3 DNA sequence: TGTGCCAGTAGTTCCCAGGGGGCCGTCTATGGCTACACCTTC. This sequence encodes CASSSQGAVYGYTF.

This clone appeared a single time. V usage is TRBV5-1 and J usage is TRBJ1-1, with D perhaps matching TRBD1 (5 bases). Germline loops: CDR1 SGHRS, CDR2 YFSETQ. The CDR3 contains 13 residues. Trimming took off 0 bases at V and 6 bases at J, with 9 bases between the two ends. As DNA, the CDR3 is TGCGCCAGCAGCTTGGGGGGGGTCCCTGAAGCTTTCTTT. As protein: CASSLGGVPEAFF.

Here the CDR3 reads CASRGQLNQPQHF. The CDR3 coding sequence is TGTGCCAGCAGGGGACAGCTCAATCAGCCCCAGCATTTT. The chain joins TRBV6-5 to TRBJ1-5; 7 positions agree with TRBD1. Looked up from germline, CDR1 is MNHEY and CDR2 is SVGAGI. The CDR3 is made up of 13 amino acids. The V and J ends lost 6 bases and 3 bases, in that order; junction bases with no gene match: 2.

The V gene is TRBV5-1, the J gene TRBJ2-1; 14 nucleotides agree with TRBD2. Germline V gene sequence: CDR1 SGHRS, CDR2 YFSETQ. Unmatched junction bases numbered 4, after V lost 2 bases and J lost 6 bases. CDR3 length: 16 residues. The CDR3 DNA is TGCGCCAGCAGCTTACCTGGACTAGCGGGGGGCAATGAGCAGTTCTTC. It codes for CASSLPGLAGGNEQFF.

The rearrangement joins TRBV7-9 to TRBJ1-1; D not resolved. Germline lookup yields CDR1 SEHNR and CDR2 FQNEAQ (reference sequence). V shed 5 bases and J shed 8 bases, with 12 bases lying between them. This CDR3 spans 12 amino acids. This chain's CDR3 is CASSGAGGEAFF. The CDR3 DNA follows: TGTGCCAGCAGCGGCGCAGGAGGAGAAGCTTTCTTT.